Reported below is one T cell receptor beta chain. This clonotype was seen a few times. Its antigen remains undetermined. The sample holds no much larger clone one base away, and base qualities are not on file. The record originates from a study of CD8 T cells in ankylosing spondylitis (dated by TCRdb to the late 2010s). About the study as a whole: The study set out to find disease-linked TCR variants by profiling T cell receptor beta repertoires in ankylosing spondylitis patients and healthy donors. In total, the full study cohort was made up of 110 or so healthy donors and approximately 27 ankylosing spondylitis patients. Samples of peripheral blood were taken, and for ankylosing spondylitis patients, synovial fluid was collected as well.

Synovial fluid samples were matched to blood samples from the same ankylosing spondylitis patients. The CDR3 holds 11 amino acids from the cysteine to the phenylalanine. Only CDR3 DNA is held: 33 bases, read in frame from base 1. The germline V gene (reference sequence) sets CDR1 to SGHKS and CDR2 to YYEKEE. The germline V and J ends show losses of 4 bases and 12 bases respectively, and no gene match explains 5 bases of the junction. Sequencer: Illumina HiSeq 2500. Quantitative 5'-RACE with molecular barcodes was used to prepare TCR beta libraries. On the study's bioinformatics: To identify disease-linked TCR variants, a new computational method was used, one built on a probabilistic model of VDJ rearrangement. The public reads were run again by TCRdb, first through fastp at Q25 and then through MiXCR, and only productive beta chains were kept. Merged by CDR3 protein, the rows form single entries marked with the most common genes and DNA. TCRdb, rather than the study authors, made the V and J calls. The sample table lists about 36,000 distinct CDR3 sequences, around 10% of them with a count of one. The ten largest clones capture 20% of the sample.

The full study reports these points: Blood from ankylosing spondylitis patients appeared to be characterized by a TCR beta motif composed of roughly eight highly homologous amino acid variants. Significant enrichment of the disease-linked clones was reported in matched synovial fluid samples from ankylosing spondylitis patients. Some motif variants had previously been reported in the synovial fluid and blood of reactive arthritis patients, which suggests shared mechanisms of disease initiation. The disease-linked clones had a CD8+ phenotype and were found at relatively low frequencies in peripheral blood.

Sample: synovial fluid, either unsorted or a sorted T cell fraction (not recorded which). The receptor chain draws on TRBV5-5 and TRBJ2-7, and 9 junction bases match TRBD1. The sequence came from a male donor with ankylosing spondylitis. The DNA sequence is TGTGCCAGCAGCCCAGGGACAGGGCTGTACTTC. Translated, this gives CASSPGTGLYF.